This TCR beta chain was identified in a study of siplizumab effects on memory and regulatory T cells (dated by TCRdb to between 2018 and 2021). With respect to the entire study: The study looked at the effect of siplizumab, an anti-CD2 antibody, on alloreactive T-cell subsets in allogeneic mixed lymphocyte reactions made from human PBMCs. The paper as a whole reports these results and caveats: Because sequences at frequencies below about 10^-5 were poorly captured, only a minor fraction of alloreactive clones could be mapped back to unstimulated subsets. About 75-95% of proliferating CD4+ or CD8+ clones could not be given a naive or memory phenotype. Siplizumab significantly lowered the cumulative frequency of alloreactive sequences that could be traced to unstimulated CD4+ memory T cells. Whether proliferating Tregs from siplizumab cultures were suppressive was not functionally confirmed. Unstimulated naive T cells appeared to be more diverse than memory T cells, and naive cells seemed to make a substantial contribution to the alloresponse. Among mappable alloreactive CD4+ clones, the Treg-derived fraction averaged approximately 66% with siplizumab versus about 27% in control reactions.

TCRbeta CDR3 sequencing was performed on sorted unstimulated T cells and on proliferating T cells recovered from mixed lymphocyte reactions. Fresh whole blood from 9 to 10 HLA-typed healthy donors served as the source for isolating PBMCs. To map where alloreactive clones came from, CD4+ non-regulatory T cells in the unstimulated state were FACS-sorted. The method was the immunoSEQ multiplex PCR assay. Some 9.9 x 10^4 TCR templates per sample were assayed by the deep sequencing platform. Genomic DNA extracted from sorted T cells was the material used for TCRbeta CDR3 sequencing. For the original study's pipeline: The R programming language was used for the clonal analysis of the TCRbeta CDR3 data. Unstimulated samples were compared with post-reaction CFSE-low samples to define alloreactive CD4+ and CD8+ clones. Regulatory or non-regulatory origin was assigned to alloreactive CD4+ clones by matching of sequences to sorted unstimulated Treg and non-Treg repertoires. The source is immuneACCESS, and TCRdb retained only in-frame sequences with V and J called. Part of the clones is not carried over; for the studies checked, unresolved V genes explain less than half of this, and the remainder is unexplained. V, J and clone size are taken as reported in that table, and D and trimming were inferred from the DNA itself. The sample includes 99,000 or so clones, with about 95% observed a single time. The top ten clonotypes cover roughly 1.3% of the sample.

CDR1 and CDR2 are drawn from the germline V gene: MDHEN, SYDVKM. From its cysteine to its phenylalanine, the CDR3 spans 14 amino acids. The only DNA kept is the CDR3, 42 bases in frame from the first base. From V the trimming removes 6 bases and from J it removes 4 bases, while the gene matches leave 8 bases of the junction unaccounted for. With regard to this clone: The antigen it binds to is not known. Nothing much larger sits one base from this clone, and base qualities are not available.

Sequencing input: non-Treg CD4+ T cells sorted from blood. The cell subset or site label, as the study defines it: FACS-sorted unstimulated CD4+ non-regulatory T cells. The clonotype originates from a human donor in good health. The chain joins TRBV28 to TRBJ2-7; the junction holds 8 bases that match TRBD2. This receptor carries the CDR3 CASSPGTSLYEQYF. The nucleotide sequence is given as TGTGCCAGCAGCCCCGGGACTAGTCTATACGAGCAGTACTTC. The CDR3 plus the reference TRBV28 and TRBJ2-7 genes for the other parts give the full variable domain: DVKVTQSSRYLVKRTGEKVFLECVQDMDHENMFWYRQDPGLGLRLIYFSYDVKMKEKGDIPEGYSVSREKKERFSLILESASTNQTSMYLCASSPGTSLYEQYFGPGTRLTVT.